This T cell receptor (beta chain) was identified during a study of T cells in Graves' hyperthyroidism and ophthalmopathy. Looking at the study overall: Peripheral blood was collected at initial diagnosis, before any treatment.

Diagnosing involved the use of clinical symptoms, serum thyroxine and TRAb, thyroid ultrasound and orbital computed tomography. Amplified TCR beta CDR3 regions derived from RNA transcripts. The HTBI primer set was used in a first-round RT-PCR of the TCR CDR3. TCRdb used MiXCR to reprocess the multiplex PCR reads, holding one entry per CDR3 protein. The sample includes 50,000 to 55,000 distinct CDR3 sequences, around half of them seen just once. The CDR3 contains 13 residues. Germline V lookup: CDR1 DFQATT, CDR2 SNEGSKA (reference sequence). V lost 6 bases and J lost 4, with 16 bases in between. The receptor comes from a woman aged 45 to 65 with Graves' ophthalmopathy. V is TRBV20-1 and J is TRBJ2-7; possible D gene TRBD1, 5 bases. Sequenced sample: blood. CDR3 coding DNA: TGCAGTGCGCAGAGGTGGCAGGGTTACGAGCAGTACTTC. Residues: CSAQRWQGYEQYF.